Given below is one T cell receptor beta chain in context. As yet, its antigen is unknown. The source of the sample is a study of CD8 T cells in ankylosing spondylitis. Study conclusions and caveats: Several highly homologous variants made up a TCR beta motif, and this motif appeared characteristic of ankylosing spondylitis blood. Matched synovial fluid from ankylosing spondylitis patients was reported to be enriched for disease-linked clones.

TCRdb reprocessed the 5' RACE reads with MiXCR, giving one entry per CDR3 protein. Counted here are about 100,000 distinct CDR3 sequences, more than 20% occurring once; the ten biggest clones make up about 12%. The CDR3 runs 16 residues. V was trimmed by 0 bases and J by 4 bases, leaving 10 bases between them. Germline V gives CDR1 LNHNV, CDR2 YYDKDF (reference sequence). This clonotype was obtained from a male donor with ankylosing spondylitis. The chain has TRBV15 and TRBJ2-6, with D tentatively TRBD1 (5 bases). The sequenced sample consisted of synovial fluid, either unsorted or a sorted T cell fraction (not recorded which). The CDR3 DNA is TGTGCCACCAGCAGAGACAGGGCCCCCGGGGCCAACGTCCTGACTTTC. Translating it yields CATSRDRAPGANVLTF.